These 12 T cell receptor beta chains share one sample of origin, sequenced in a study of CD8+CD57+ T cells in acquired aplastic anemia. Patients who underwent sequencing had shown CD8+CD57+ cell expansion by flow cytometry. Using genomic DNA as the template, TCR beta VDJ and CDR3 profiling was carried out. A single record per CDR3 protein comes from TCRdb applying MiXCR to the reads. The sample lists 250,000 or so distinct CDR3 sequences, around 45% seen once, with 7.8% in the top ten. Sequencing was performed on sorted CD4+, CD8+, or CD8+CD57+ T cells (not recorded which) from PBMCs. All receptors come from a human donor with aplastic anemia.

This clonotype was observed once. V and J are TRBV11-3 and TRBJ1-1, with D uncertain. This CDR3 contains 15 residues. Germline lookup yields CDR1 SGHNT and CDR2 YENEEA. V was shortened by 1 base and J by 5 bases, with 14 bases between the two germline ends. This CDR3 reads CASSLGAEGLTEAFF. The CDR3 nucleotides read TGTGCCAGCAGCTTAGGGGCAGAGGGCTTGACTGAAGCTTTCTTT.

The chain uses TRBV7-9 and TRBJ2-1; D possibly corresponds to TRBD1 (5 bases). CDR3 length: 14 residues. V lost 5 bases and J 5 bases, leaving 13 bases between the germline ends. CDR1 is SEHNR, CDR2 FQNEAQ, per germline (reference sequence). Here the CDR3 reads CASSLSGFNNEQFF. In DNA form, the CDR3 reads TGTGCCAGCAGCCTATCAGGGTTTAACAATGAGCAGTTCTTC.

V is TRBV10-2 and J is TRBJ2-7; 10 bases are a match to TRBD2. Germline assignment: CDR1 WSHSY and CDR2 SAAADI. V lost 4 bases to trimming and J lost 3 bases; unmatched junction nucleotides: 6. This CDR3 region has 15 residues. The CDR3 spells CASSAPLAGSYEQYF. CDR3 coding DNA: TGCGCCAGCAGTGCCCCACTAGCGGGGAGCTACGAGCAGTACTTC.

This clonotype was observed at least ten times. The V and J genes are TRBV19 and TRBJ2-7; no firm D call. The germline V gene has CDR1 LNHDA and CDR2 SQIVND (reference sequence). V shed 5 bases and J shed 6 bases, with 8 bases lying between them. The CDR3 runs to 11 residues. The CDR3 nucleotides are TGTGCCAGTAGTTCGAACCTCGAGCAGTACTTC. It is translated as CASSSNLEQYF. Complete variable domain (other parts from reference TRBV19 and TRBJ2-7): DGGITQSPKYLFRKEGQNVTLSCEQNLNHDAMYWYRQDPGQGLRLIYYSQIVNDFQKGDIAEGYSVSREKKESFPLTVTSAQKNPTAFYLCASSSNLEQYFGPGTRLTVT.

J is TRBJ2-7 and V is TRBV20-1, with 11 bases lining up with TRBD2. Per germline, CDR1 DFQATT and CDR2 SNEGSKA (reference sequence). The CDR3 is 14 residues long. Trimming took 2 bases from V and 5 from J; bases not matched to a gene: 5. CDR3 sequence reads: CSARTSTSGDEQYF. Written as DNA, the CDR3 is TGCAGTGCTAGAACTTCGACTAGCGGGGACGAGCAGTACTTC.

This clonotype was counted many times. The chain recombines TRBV3-1 with TRBJ1-2; 7 bases map to TRBD1. V trimming: 0 bases; J trimming: 8 bases; junction bases outside the gene matches: 3. The CDR3 spans 13 residues. Germline loops: CDR1 LGHDT, CDR2 YNNKEL (reference sequence). CDR3 DNA: TGTGCCAGCAGCCAAGAGACAGGGTTCGGCTACACCTTC. It translates to CASSQETGFGYTF.

The chain couples TRBV19 to TRBJ2-1, with 9 nucleotides matching TRBD2. The CDR3 runs 14 residues. J gave up 6 bases and V 3 bases, and 3 bases lay outside the gene matches. Germline V gene data show CDR1 as LNHDA and CDR2 as SQIVND (reference sequence). CDR3 coding DNA: TGTGCCAGTAGTATCCTAGCGGGAAGCAATGAGCAGTTCTTC. Its protein is CASSILAGSNEQFF.

This clonotype was seen many times. The chain joins TRBV9 to TRBJ2-6; a possible D gene is TRBD2 (5 bases). Per germline, CDR1 SGDLS and CDR2 YYNGEE. The CDR3 is 18 residues long. The V and J ends lost 0 bases and 0 bases respectively, with 13 bases between them. CDR3: CASSVAGSFSSGANVLTF. The CDR3 nucleotides read TGTGCCAGCAGCGTAGCGGGGTCCTTTAGCTCTGGGGCCAACGTCCTGACTTTC. Using reference TRBV9 and TRBJ2-6 for the parts outside the CDR3, the full variable domain is DSGVTQTPKHLITATGQRVTLRCSPRSGDLSVYWYQQSLDQGLQFLIQYYNGEERAKGNILERFSAQQFPDLHSELNLSSLELGDSALYFCASSVAGSFSSGANVLTFGAGSRLTVL.

The chain links TRBV5-1 to TRBJ2-1; D uncertain. The CDR3 sequence is 13 residues long. Trimming removed 0 bases from V and 7 bases from J, with 8 bases in between. Germline CDR1 reads SGHRS; CDR2 reads YFSETQ. The CDR3: CASSLELGNEQFF. Here the CDR3 DNA reads TGCGCCAGCAGCTTGGAGCTGGGTAATGAGCAGTTCTTC.

The V and J genes are TRBV25-1 and TRBJ1-1; 7 nucleotides align to TRBD1. Per germline, CDR1 MGHDK and CDR2 SYGVNS. V lost 6 bases to trimming and J lost 4 bases; unmatched junction nucleotides: 14. The CDR3 sequence is 16 residues long. The CDR3 DNA reads as TGTGCCAGCAGCCCCTGGGAGGGGGCCGAGGGCACTGAAGCTTTCTTT. Translation: CASSPWEGAEGTEAFF.

Many counts were recorded for this clonotype. This chain joins TRBV30 and TRBJ2-7, with D possibly being TRBD2 (6 bases). CDR3 length equals 12 residues. Germline V gene sequence: CDR1 GTSNPN, CDR2 SVGIG (reference sequence). V was trimmed by 5 bases and J by 7 bases, leaving 15 bases between them. CDR3 coding DNA: TGTGCCTGGGAGACCGGGACTGAAGAGCAGTACTTC. This encodes CAWETGTEEQYF.

This clonotype is labeled as medium-sized. The rearrangement links TRBV7-6 to TRBJ2-1; 13 bases align to TRBD2. Germline CDR1 and CDR2: SGHVS and FNYEAQ. V gave up 3 bases and J gave up 3 bases; unmatched junction bases: 5. This CDR3 has 17 residues. CDR3 in amino acids: CASSLGTSGIHYNEQFF. The CDR3 DNA reads TGTGCCAGCAGCTTGGGGACTAGCGGGATCCACTACAATGAGCAGTTCTTC.